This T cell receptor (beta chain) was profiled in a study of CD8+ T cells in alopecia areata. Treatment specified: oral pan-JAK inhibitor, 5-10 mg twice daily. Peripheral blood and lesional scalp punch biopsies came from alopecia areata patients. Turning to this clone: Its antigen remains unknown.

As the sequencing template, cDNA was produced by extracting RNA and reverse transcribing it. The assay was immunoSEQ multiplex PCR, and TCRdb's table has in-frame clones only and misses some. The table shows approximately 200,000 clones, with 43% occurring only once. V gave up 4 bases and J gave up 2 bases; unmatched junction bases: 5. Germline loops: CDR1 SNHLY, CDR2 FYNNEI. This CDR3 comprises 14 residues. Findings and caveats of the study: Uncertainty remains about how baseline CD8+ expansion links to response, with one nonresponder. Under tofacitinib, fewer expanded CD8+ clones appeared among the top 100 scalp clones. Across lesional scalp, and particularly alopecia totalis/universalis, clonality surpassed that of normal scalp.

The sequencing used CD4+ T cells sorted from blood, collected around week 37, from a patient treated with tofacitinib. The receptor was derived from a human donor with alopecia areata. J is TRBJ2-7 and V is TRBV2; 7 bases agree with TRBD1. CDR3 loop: CASSARTGTYEQYF. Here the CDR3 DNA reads TGTGCCAGCAGTGCCAGGACAGGCACCTACGAGCAGTACTTC.